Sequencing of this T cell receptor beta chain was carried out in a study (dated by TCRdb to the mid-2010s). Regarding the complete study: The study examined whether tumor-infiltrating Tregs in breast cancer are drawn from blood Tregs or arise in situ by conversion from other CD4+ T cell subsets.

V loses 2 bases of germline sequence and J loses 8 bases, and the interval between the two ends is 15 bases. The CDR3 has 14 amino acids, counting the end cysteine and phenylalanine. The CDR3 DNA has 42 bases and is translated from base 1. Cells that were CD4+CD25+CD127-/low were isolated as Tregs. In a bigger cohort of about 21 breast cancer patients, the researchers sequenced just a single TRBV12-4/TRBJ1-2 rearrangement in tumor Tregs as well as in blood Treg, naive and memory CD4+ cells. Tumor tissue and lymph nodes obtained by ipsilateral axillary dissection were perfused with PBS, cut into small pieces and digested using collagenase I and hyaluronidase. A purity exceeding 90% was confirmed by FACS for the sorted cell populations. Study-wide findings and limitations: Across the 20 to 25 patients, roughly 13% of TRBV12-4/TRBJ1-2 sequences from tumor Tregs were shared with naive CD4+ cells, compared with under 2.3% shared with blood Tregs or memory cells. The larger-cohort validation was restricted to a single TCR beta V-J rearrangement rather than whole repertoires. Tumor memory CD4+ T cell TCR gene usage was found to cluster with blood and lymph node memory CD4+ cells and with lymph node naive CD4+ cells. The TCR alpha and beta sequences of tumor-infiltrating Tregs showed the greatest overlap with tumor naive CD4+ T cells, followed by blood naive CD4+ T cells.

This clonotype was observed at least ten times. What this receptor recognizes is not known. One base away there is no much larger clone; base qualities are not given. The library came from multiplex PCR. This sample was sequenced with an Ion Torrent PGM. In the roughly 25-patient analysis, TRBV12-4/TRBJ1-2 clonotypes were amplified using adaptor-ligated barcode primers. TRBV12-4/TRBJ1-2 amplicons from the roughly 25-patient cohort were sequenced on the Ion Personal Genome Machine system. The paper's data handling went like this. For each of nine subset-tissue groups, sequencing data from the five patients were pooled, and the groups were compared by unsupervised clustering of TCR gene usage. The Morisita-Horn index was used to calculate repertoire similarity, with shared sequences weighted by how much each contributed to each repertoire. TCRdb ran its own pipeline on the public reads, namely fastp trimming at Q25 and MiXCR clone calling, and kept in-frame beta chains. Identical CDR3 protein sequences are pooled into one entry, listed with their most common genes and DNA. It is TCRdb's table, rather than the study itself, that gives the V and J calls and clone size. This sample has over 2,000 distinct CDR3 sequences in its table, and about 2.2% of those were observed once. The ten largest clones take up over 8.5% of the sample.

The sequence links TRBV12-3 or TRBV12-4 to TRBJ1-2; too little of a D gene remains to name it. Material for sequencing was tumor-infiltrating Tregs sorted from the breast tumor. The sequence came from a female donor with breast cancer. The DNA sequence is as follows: TGTGCCAGCAGTTTAATGGCGGGGATGGGCGGCTACACCTTC. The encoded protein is CASSLMAGMGGYTF.